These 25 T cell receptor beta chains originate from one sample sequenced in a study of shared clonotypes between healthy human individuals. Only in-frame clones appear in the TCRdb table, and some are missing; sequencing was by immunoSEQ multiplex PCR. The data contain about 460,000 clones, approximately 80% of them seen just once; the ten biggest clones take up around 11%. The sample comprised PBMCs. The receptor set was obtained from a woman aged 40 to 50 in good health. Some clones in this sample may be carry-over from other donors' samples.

The CDR3 here is CASSFSRASYNEQFF. The DNA of the CDR3 is TGTGCCAGCAGCTTTAGCCGGGCCTCCTACAATGAGCAGTTCTTC. The V and J genes are TRBV7-2 and TRBJ2-1; D unresolved. CDR3 length: 15 residues. Trimming removed 3 bases from V and 0 bases from J, with 9 bases in between. From germline, CDR1 is SGHTA and CDR2 FQGNSA.

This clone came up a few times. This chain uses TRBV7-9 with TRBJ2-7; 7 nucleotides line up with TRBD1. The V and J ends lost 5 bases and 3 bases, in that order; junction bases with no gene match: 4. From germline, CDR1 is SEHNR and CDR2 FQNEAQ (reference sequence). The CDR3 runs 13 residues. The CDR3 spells CASSRGQDYEQYF. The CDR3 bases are TGTGCCAGCAGCCGAGGACAGGACTACGAGCAGTACTTC.

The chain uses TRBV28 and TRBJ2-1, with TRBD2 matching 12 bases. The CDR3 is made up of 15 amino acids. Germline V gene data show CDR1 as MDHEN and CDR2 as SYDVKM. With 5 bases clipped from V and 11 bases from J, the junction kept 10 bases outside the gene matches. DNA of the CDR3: TGTGCCAGCAGTCCCCAACTAGCGGGAGGTGGTAAGCAGTTCTTC. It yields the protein CASSPQLAGGGKQFF.

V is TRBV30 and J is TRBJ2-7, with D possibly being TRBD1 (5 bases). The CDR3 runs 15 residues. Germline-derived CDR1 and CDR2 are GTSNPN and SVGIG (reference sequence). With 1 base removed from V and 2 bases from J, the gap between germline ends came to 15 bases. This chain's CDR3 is CAWSEGLQGPYEQYF. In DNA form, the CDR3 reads TGTGCCTGGAGTGAAGGCCTTCAGGGCCCCTACGAGCAGTACTTC.

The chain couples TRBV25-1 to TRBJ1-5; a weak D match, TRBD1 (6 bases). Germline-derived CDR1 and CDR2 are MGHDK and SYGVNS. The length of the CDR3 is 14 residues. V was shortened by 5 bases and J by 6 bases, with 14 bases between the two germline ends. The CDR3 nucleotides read TGTGCCAGCAGTAAACAGGGAATTACTCAGCCCCAGCATTTT. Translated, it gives CASSKQGITQPQHF.

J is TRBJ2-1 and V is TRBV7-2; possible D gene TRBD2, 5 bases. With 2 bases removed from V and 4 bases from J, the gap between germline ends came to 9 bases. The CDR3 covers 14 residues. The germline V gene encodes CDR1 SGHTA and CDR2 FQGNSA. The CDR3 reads CASSLRDIYNEQFF. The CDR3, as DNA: TGTGCCAGCAGCTTACGGGATATATACAATGAGCAGTTCTTC.

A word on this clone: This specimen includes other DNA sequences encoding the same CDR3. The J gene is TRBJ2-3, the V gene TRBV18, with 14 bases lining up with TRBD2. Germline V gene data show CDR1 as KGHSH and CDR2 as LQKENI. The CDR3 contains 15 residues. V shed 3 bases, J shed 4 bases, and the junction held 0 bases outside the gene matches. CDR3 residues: CASSPGLAGADTQYF. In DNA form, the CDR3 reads TGTGCCAGCTCACCGGGACTAGCGGGAGCAGATACGCAGTATTTT.

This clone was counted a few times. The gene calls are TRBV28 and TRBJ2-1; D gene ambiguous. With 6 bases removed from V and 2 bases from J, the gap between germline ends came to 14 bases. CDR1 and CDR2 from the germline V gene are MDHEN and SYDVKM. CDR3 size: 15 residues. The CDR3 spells CASSPLDVTYNEQFF. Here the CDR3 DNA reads TGTGCCAGCAGCCCCCTAGACGTCACCTACAATGAGCAGTTCTTC.

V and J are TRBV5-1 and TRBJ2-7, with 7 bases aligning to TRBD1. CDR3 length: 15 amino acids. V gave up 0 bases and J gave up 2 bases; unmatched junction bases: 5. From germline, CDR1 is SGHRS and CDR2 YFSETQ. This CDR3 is CASSLDGTVAYEQYF. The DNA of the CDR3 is TGCGCCAGCAGCTTGGATGGGACAGTAGCCTACGAGCAGTACTTC.

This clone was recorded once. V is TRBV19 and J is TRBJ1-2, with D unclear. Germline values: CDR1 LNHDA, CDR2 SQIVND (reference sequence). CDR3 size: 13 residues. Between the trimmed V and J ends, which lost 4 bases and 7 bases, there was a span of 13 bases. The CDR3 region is CASSTAFVGGYTF. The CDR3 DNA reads TGTGCCAGTAGTACCGCGTTTGTGGGTGGCTACACCTTC.

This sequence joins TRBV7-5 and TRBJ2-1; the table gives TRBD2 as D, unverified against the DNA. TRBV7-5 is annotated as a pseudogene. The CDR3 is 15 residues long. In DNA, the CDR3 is TGTGCCAGAAGCCAAGGACTAGCGGAGGGGGATGAGCAGTTCTTC. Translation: CARSQGLAEGDEQFF.

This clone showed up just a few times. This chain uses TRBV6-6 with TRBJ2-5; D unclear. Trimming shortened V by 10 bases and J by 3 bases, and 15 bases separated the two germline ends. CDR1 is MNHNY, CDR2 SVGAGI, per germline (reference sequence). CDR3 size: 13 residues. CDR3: CATAPPIEETQYF. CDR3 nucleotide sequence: TGTGCCACCGCGCCCCCAATAGAAGAGACCCAGTACTTC.

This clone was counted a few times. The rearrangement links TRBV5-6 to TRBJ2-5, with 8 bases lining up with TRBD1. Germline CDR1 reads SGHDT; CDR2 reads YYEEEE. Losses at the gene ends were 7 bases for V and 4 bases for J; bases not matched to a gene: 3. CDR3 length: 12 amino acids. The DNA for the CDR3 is TGTGCCAGCGCCAGGGGGCCAGAGACCCAGTACTTC. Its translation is CASARGPETQYF.

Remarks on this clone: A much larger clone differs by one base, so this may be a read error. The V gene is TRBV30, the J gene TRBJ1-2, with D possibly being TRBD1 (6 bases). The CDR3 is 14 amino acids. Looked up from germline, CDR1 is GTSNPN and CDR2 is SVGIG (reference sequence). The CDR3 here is CTWGGPRTKAGYTF. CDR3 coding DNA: TGTACCTGGGGGGGGCCGAGGACAAAGGCTGGCTACACCTTC.

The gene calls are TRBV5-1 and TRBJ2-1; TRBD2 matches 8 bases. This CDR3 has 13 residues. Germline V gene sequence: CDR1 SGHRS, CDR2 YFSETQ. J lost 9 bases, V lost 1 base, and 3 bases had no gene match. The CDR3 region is CASSLLAGSEQFF. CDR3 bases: TGCGCCAGCAGCTTGCTAGCGGGTTCTGAGCAGTTCTTC. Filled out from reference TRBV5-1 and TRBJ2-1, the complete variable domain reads KAGVTQTPRYLIKTRGQQVTLSCSPISGHRSVSWYQQTPGQGLQFLFEYFSETQRNKGNFPGRFSGRQFSNSRSEMNVSTLELGDSALYLCASSLLAGSEQFFGPGTRLTVL.

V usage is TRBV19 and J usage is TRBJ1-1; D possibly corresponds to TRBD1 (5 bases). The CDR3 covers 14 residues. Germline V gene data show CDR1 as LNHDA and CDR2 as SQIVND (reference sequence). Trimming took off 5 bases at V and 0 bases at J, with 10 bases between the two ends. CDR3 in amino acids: CASSAGGVNTEAFF. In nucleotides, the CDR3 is TGTGCCAGTAGTGCCGGGGGTGTGAACACTGAAGCTTTCTTT.

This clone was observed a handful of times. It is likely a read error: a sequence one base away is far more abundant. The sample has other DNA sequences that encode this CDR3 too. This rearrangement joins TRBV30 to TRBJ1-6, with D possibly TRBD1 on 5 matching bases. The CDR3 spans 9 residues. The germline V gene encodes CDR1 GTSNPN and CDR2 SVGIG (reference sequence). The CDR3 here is CAWSAGRNF. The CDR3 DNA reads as TGCGCCTGGAGTGCGGGGCGTAACTTT.

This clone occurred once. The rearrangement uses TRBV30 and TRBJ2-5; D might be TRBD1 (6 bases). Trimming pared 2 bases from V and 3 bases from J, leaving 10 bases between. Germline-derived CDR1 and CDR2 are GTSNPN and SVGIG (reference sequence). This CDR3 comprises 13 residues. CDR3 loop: CAWSRKGEETQYF. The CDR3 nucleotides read TGTGCCTGGAGTAGAAAGGGGGAAGAGACCCAGTACTTC.

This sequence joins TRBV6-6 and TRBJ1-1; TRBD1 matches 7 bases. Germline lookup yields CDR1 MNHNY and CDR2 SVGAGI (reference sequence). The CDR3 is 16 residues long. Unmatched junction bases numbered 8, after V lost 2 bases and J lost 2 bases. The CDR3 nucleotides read TGTGCCAGCAGTTACACAGGGGCCGGGCCCAACACTGAAGCTTTCTTT. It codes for CASSYTGAGPNTEAFF.

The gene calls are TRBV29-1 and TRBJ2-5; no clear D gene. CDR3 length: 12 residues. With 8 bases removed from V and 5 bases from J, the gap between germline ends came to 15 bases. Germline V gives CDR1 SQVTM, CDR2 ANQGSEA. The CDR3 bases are TGCAGCCCGACGACAATTGGCGAGACCCAGTACTTC. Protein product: CSPTTIGETQYF.

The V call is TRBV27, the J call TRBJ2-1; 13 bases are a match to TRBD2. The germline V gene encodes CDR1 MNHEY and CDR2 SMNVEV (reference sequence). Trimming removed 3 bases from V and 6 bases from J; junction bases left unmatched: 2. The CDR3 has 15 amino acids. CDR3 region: CASSFGTSGVNEQFF. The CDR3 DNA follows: TGTGCCAGCAGTTTCGGGACTAGCGGGGTCAATGAGCAGTTCTTC.

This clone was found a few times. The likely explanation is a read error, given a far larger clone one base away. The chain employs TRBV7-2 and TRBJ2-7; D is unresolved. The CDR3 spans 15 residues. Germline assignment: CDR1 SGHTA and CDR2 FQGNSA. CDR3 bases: TGTGCCAGCAGCCTAGGACCTATGAGCTCCTACGGGCAGTACTTC. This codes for CASSLGPMSSYGQYF. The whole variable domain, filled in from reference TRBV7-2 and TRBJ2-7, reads GAGVSQSPSNKVTEKGKDVELRCDPISGHTALYWYRQSLGQGLEFLIYFQGNSAPDKSGLPSDRFSAERTGGSVSTLTIQRTQQEDSAVYLCASSLGPMSSYGQYFGPGTRLTVT.

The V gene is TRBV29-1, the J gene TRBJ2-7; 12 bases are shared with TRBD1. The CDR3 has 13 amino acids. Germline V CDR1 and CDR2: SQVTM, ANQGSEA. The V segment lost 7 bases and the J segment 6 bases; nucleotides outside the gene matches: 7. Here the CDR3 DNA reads TGCAGCGGGGGACAGGGGGCCAATACCGAGCAGTACTTC. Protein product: CSGGQGANTEQYF.

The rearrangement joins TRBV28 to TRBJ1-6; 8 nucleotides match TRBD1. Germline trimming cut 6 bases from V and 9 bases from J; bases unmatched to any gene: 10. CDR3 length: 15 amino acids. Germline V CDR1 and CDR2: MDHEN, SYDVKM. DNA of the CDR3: TGTGCCAGCAGCCAACCGACAGGGGCAGGTTCACCCCTCCACTTT. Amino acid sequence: CASSQPTGAGSPLHF. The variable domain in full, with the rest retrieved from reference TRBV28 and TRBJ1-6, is DVKVTQSSRYLVKRTGEKVFLECVQDMDHENMFWYRQDPGLGLRLIYFSYDVKMKEKGDIPEGYSVSREKKERFSLILESASTNQTSMYLCASSQPTGAGSPLHFGNGTRLTVT.

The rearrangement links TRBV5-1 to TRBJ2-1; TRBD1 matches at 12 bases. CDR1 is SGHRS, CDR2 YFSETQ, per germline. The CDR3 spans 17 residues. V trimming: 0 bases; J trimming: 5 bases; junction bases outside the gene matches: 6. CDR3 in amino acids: CASSLAPGQGAHNEQFF. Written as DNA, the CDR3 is TGCGCCAGCAGCTTGGCCCCGGGACAGGGGGCCCACAATGAGCAGTTCTTC.